A selection of T cell receptor beta chains follows, all from one sample in a study of shared clonotypes between healthy human individuals. Profiling relied on immunoSEQ multiplex PCR, and the TCRdb table lists in-frame clones only, not all of them. The profile covers 2 million to 2.5 million clones, with approximately 95% appearing a single time and 0.39% taken by the ten largest. The material sequenced was naive CD4+ T cells from PBMCs. The receptors come from a man aged 18-30 years in good health. Some clones in this sample may be carry-over from other donors' samples. Each CDR3 is given without its conserved first and last residue. Fields, in order: D gene, CDR3 length, V gene, J gene, CDR3 protein. The D gene is left open where the match is weak.

d_gene: NA; len: 10; v_gene: TRBV27; j_gene: TRBJ1-1; CDR3aa: ARGGRNTEAF
d_gene: NA; len: 13; v_gene: TRBV7-3; j_gene: TRBJ2-4; CDR3aa: ASSLSVRGRDIQY
d_gene: TRBD2; len: 12; v_gene: TRBV28; j_gene: TRBJ2-7; CDR3aa: ASRPSGRALKQY
d_gene: TRBD1; len: 10; v_gene: TRBV30; j_gene: TRBJ1-2; CDR3aa: AWTDRGDGYT
d_gene: NA; len: 12; v_gene: TRBV6-5; j_gene: TRBJ2-2; CDR3aa: ASSYSVNTGELF
d_gene: TRBD1; len: 14; v_gene: TRBV7-3; j_gene: TRBJ2-2; CDR3aa: ASRTSGTGGTGELF
d_gene: NA; len: 13; v_gene: TRBV5-1; j_gene: TRBJ2-5; CDR3aa: ASSFLPGSQETQY
d_gene: TRBD1; len: 13; v_gene: TRBV15; j_gene: TRBJ1-1; CDR3aa: ATSREDRGNTEAF
d_gene: TRBD2; len: 13; v_gene: TRBV19; j_gene: TRBJ2-7; CDR3aa: ASTPSSGGSYEQY
d_gene: TRBD1; len: 14; v_gene: TRBV4-1; j_gene: TRBJ2-7; CDR3aa: ASSQVAGTGVHEQY
d_gene: NA; len: 12; v_gene: TRBV6-1; j_gene: TRBJ2-7; CDR3aa: ASEDRSVDYEQY
d_gene: TRBD2; len: 15; v_gene: TRBV11-2; j_gene: TRBJ2-7; CDR3aa: ASSLRGTSGKTYEQY
d_gene: NA; len: 13; v_gene: TRBV7-2; j_gene: TRBJ2-1; CDR3aa: ASSLEGTGLHEQF
d_gene: NA; len: 11; v_gene: TRBV2; j_gene: TRBJ1-1; CDR3aa: ASTEGVNTEAF
d_gene: NA; len: 11; v_gene: TRBV28; j_gene: TRBJ2-7; CDR3aa: ASRWGTTYEQY
d_gene: NA; len: 13; v_gene: TRBV28; j_gene: TRBJ1-1; CDR3aa: ASSLDLGRTTEAF
d_gene: NA; len: 11; v_gene: TRBV5-1; j_gene: TRBJ2-7; CDR3aa: ASSLEAGSEQY
d_gene: NA; len: 15; v_gene: TRBV9; j_gene: TRBJ2-3; CDR3aa: ASSVARRPWGPDTQY
d_gene: NA; len: 9; v_gene: TRBV2; j_gene: TRBJ1-2; CDR3aa: ASMGGYGYT
d_gene: TRBD1; len: 12; v_gene: TRBV23-1; j_gene: TRBJ1-1; CDR3aa: ASSQSGTADAAF
d_gene: TRBD2; len: 13; v_gene: TRBV5-6; j_gene: TRBJ2-1; CDR3aa: ASSPPGREGNEQF
d_gene: NA; len: 11; v_gene: TRBV18; j_gene: TRBJ2-5; CDR3aa: ASSQLGEETQY
d_gene: TRBD1; len: 12; v_gene: TRBV5-1; j_gene: TRBJ2-5; CDR3aa: ASSVPGGEETQY
d_gene: NA; len: 12; v_gene: TRBV28; j_gene: TRBJ2-7; CDR3aa: ASCTGPSSYEQY
d_gene: NA; len: 14; v_gene: TRBV5-1; j_gene: TRBJ2-3; CDR3aa: ASSSGTEMDTDTQY
d_gene: NA; len: 13; v_gene: TRBV28; j_gene: TRBJ1-1; CDR3aa: AIGPVGTLNTEAF
d_gene: NA; len: 10; v_gene: TRBV2; j_gene: TRBJ2-1; CDR3aa: ASSRDRDFWF
d_gene: NA; len: 11; v_gene: TRBV6-1; j_gene: TRBJ2-7; CDR3aa: ASSEGHLYEQY
d_gene: NA; len: 15; v_gene: TRBV5-6; j_gene: TRBJ2-5; CDR3aa: ASSLFLAGTGGETQY
d_gene: NA; len: 12; v_gene: TRBV5-1; j_gene: TRBJ2-1; CDR3aa: ASSFFPVNREQF
d_gene: NA; len: 11; v_gene: TRBV7-9; j_gene: TRBJ2-7; CDR3aa: ATQRGGNYEQY
d_gene: NA; len: 13; v_gene: TRBV5-4; j_gene: TRBJ1-1; CDR3aa: ASRGPGVRSTEAF
d_gene: NA; len: 16; v_gene: TRBV28; j_gene: TRBJ2-2; CDR3aa: ASSFMLPRSQGTGELF
d_gene: TRBD1; len: 12; v_gene: TRBV2; j_gene: TRBJ2-7; CDR3aa: ASSYGQADYEQY